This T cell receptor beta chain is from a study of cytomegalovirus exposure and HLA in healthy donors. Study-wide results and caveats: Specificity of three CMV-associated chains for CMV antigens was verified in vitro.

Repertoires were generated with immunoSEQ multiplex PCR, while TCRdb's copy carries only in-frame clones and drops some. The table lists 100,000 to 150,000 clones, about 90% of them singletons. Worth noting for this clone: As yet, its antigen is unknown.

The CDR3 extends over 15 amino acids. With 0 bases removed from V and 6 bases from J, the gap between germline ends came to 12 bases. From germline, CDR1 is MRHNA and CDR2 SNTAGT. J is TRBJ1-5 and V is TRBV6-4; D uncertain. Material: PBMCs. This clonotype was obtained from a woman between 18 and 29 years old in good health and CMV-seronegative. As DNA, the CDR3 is TGTGCCAGCAGTGACTCGAAACGGGGAGGTCAGCCCCAGCATTTT. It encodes CASSDSKRGGQPQHF.